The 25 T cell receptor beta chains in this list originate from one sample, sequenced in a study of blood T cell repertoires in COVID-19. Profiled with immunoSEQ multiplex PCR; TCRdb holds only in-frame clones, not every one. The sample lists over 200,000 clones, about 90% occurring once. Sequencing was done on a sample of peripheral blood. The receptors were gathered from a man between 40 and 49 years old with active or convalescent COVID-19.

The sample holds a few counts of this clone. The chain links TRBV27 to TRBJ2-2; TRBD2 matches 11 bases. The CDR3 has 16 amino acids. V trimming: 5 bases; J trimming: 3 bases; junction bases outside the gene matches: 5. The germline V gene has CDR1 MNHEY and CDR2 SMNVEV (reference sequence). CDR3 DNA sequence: TGTGCCAGCAGTAAGGGACTAGCGGACTACACCGGGGAGCTGTTTTTT. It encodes CASSKGLADYTGELFF.

The chain's CDR3 is CASSLLSTGFQETQYF. For the CDR3, the DNA is TGTGCCAGCAGCTTACTCTCGACAGGTTTTCAAGAGACCCAGTACTTC. This chain links TRBV7-6 with TRBJ2-5; possibly TRBD1 for D (6 bases). This CDR3 comprises 16 residues. V lost 2 bases, J lost 2 bases, and 15 bases lay in between. Germline V lookup: CDR1 SGHVS, CDR2 FNYEAQ.

The chain's CDR3 is CASSSHGLAETEQYF. The CDR3 region has the DNA TGCGCCAGCAGCTCGCATGGACTAGCGGAGACCGAGCAGTACTTC. The chain joins TRBV5-1 to TRBJ2-7, with 10 bases identical to TRBD2. V was clipped by 3 bases and J by 6 bases; unmatched bases: 9. The CDR3 is 15 residues long. Germline loops: CDR1 SGHRS, CDR2 YFSETQ.

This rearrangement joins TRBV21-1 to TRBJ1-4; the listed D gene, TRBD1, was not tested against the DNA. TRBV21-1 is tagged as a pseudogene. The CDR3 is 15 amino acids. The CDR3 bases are TGTGCCAGCAGCCCTCGGGACAGAGTCAATGAAAAACTGTTTTTT. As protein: CASSPRDRVNEKLFF.

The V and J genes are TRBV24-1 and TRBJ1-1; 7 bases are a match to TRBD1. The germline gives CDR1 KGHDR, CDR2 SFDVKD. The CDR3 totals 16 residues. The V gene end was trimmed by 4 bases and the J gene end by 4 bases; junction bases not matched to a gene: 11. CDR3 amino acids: CATSERPGGLSTEAFF. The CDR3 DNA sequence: TGTGCCACCAGTGAGAGGCCAGGGGGTTTGAGCACTGAAGCTTTCTTT.

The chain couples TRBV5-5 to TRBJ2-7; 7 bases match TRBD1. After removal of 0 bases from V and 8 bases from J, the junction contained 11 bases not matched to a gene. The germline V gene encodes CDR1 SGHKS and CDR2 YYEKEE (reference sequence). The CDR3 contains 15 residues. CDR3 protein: CASSLVRGYEVKQYF. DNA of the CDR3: TGTGCCAGCAGCTTGGTCAGGGGGTACGAAGTGAAGCAGTACTTC.

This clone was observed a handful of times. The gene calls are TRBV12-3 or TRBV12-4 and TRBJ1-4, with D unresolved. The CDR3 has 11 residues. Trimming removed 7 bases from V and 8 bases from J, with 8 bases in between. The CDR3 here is CASTDSEKLFF. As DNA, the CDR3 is TGTGCCAGCACGGACTCAGAAAAACTGTTTTTT.

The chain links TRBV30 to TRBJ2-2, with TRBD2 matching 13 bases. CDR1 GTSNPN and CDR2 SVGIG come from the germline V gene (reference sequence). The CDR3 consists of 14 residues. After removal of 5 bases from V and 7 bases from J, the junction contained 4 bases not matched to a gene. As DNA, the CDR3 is TGTGCCTGGCAGGGACTAGCGGGATACGGGGAGCTGTTTTTT. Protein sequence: CAWQGLAGYGELFF.

The CDR3 reads CASSYSLASNQPQHF. The DNA of the CDR3 is TGTGCCAGCAGTTACTCGTTGGCAAGCAATCAGCCCCAGCATTTT. This chain joins TRBV6-5 and TRBJ1-5; D ambiguous. Trimming left V 0 bases short and J 1 base short, with 7 bases between. The CDR3 length is 15 residues. Germline assignment: CDR1 MNHEY and CDR2 SVGAGI.

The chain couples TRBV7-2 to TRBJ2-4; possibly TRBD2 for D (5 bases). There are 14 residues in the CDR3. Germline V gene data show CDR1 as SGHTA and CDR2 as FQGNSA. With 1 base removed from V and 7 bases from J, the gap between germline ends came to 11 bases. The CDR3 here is CASSLDGVVNIQYF. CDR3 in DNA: TGTGCCAGCAGCTTAGACGGGGTAGTGAACATTCAGTACTTC.

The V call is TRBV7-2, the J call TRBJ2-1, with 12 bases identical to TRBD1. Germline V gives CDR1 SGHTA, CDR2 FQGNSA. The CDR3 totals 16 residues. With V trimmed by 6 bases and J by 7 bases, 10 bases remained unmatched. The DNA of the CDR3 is TGTGCCAGCAGACGGGACAGGGGACAGGGGGCAAATGAGCAGTTCTTC. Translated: CASRRDRGQGANEQFF.

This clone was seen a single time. CDR3 nucleotide sequence: TGTGCCAGCAGCCCCCTCCAGGTTAAGATTGGCGAGCAGTACTTC. Its translation: CASSPLQVKIGEQYF. The chain couples TRBV11-2 to TRBJ2-7; D is unresolved. In germline, CDR1 is SGHAT, CDR2 FQNNGV. This CDR3 has 15 amino acids. Trimming took off 5 bases at V and 6 bases at J, with 20 bases between the two ends.

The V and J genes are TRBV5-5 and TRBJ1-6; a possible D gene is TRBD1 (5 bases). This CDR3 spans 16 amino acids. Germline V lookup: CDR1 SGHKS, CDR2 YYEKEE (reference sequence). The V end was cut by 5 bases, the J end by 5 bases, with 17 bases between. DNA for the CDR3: TGTGCCAGCAGTTCTGGACATTCGTTTAATAATTCACCCCTCCACTTT. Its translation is CASSSGHSFNNSPLHF.

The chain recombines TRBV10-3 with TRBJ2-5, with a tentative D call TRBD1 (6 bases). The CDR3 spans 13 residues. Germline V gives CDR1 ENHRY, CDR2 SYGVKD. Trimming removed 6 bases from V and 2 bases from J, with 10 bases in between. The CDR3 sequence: CAISGQTQETQYF. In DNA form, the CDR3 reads TGTGCCATCAGCGGACAGACACAAGAGACCCAGTACTTC.

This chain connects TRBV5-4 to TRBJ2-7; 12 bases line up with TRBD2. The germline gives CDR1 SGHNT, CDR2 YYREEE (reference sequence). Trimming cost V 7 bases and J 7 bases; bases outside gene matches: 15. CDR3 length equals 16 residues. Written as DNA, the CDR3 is TGTGCCAGCTCCCCGAGGGGACTAGCGGGTCTTCGTGAGCAGTACTTC. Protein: CASSPRGLAGLREQYF.

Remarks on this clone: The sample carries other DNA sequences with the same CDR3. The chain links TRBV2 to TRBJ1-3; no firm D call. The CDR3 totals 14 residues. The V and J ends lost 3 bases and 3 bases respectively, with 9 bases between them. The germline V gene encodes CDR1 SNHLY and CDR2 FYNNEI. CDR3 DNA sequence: TGTGCCAGCAGTGACAGGTCCGGTGGAAACACCATATATTTT. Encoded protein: CASSDRSGGNTIYF.

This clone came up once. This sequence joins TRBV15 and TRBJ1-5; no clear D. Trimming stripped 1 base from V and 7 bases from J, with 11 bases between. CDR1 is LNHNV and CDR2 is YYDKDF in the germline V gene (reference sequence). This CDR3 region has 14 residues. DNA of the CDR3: TGTGCCACCAGCAGAGGGGAGGAGGGACAGCCCCAGCATTTT. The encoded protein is CATSRGEEGQPQHF. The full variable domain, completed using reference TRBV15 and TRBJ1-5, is DAMVIQNPRYQVTQFGKPVTLSCSQTLNHNVMYWYQQKSSQAPKLLFHYYDKDFNNEADTPDNFQSRRPNTSFCFLDIRSPGLGDTAMYLCATSRGEEGQPQHFGDGTRLSIL.

In nucleotides, the CDR3 is TGTGCCAGCAGGACTATGACAGGGGATATGTCCTACAATGAGCAGTTCTTC. Amino acid sequence: CASRTMTGDMSYNEQFF. The chain recombines TRBV28 with TRBJ2-1; 8 bases are shared with TRBD1. The CDR3 length is 17 residues. J gave up 1 base and V 6 bases, and 11 bases lay outside the gene matches. Germline CDR1 is MDHEN and CDR2 is SYDVKM.

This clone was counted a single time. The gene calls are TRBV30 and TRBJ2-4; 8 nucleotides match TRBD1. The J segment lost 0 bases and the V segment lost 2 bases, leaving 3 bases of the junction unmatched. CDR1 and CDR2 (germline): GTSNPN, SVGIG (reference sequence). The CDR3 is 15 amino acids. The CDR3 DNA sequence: TGTGCCTGGAGTCCAGGGGGCTTAGCCAAAAACATTCAGTACTTC. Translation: CAWSPGGLAKNIQYF.

The CDR3 protein is CASSRGTGQSTDTQYF. The CDR3 DNA is TGTGCCAGCAGCCGCGGGACAGGCCAGAGCACAGATACGCAGTATTTT. The V and J genes are TRBV3-1 (or the pseudogene TRBV3-2) and TRBJ2-3; 8 bases align to TRBD1. Germline CDR1 is LGHDT and CDR2 is YNNKEL (reference sequence). The CDR3 is made up of 16 amino acids. J gave up 0 bases and V 4 bases, and 6 bases lay outside the gene matches.

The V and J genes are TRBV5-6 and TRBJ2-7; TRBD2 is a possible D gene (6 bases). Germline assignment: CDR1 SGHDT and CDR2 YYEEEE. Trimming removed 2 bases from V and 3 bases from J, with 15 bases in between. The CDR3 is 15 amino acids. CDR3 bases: TGTGCCAGCAGCTTAAACCCCGGGACTGTCTACGAGCAGTACTTC. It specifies CASSLNPGTVYEQYF.

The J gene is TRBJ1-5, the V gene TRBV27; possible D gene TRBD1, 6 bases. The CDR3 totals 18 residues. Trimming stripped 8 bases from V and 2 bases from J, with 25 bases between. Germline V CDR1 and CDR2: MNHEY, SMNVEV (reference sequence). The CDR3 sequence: CASSSGINGRGGNQPQHF. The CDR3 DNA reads TGTGCCAGCTCCTCAGGGATAAATGGGAGGGGGGGCAATCAGCCCCAGCATTTT.

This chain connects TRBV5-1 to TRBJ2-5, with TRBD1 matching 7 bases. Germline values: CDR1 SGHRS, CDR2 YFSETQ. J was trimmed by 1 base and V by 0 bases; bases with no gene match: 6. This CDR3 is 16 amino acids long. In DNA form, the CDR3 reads TGCGCCAGCAGCTTGGCCATACAGGGGCCCCAAGAGACCCAGTACTTC. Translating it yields CASSLAIQGPQETQYF. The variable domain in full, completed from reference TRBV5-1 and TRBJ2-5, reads KAGVTQTPRYLIKTRGQQVTLSCSPISGHRSVSWYQQTPGQGLQFLFEYFSETQRNKGNFPGRFSGRQFSNSRSEMNVSTLELGDSALYLCASSLAIQGPQETQYFGPGTRLLVL.

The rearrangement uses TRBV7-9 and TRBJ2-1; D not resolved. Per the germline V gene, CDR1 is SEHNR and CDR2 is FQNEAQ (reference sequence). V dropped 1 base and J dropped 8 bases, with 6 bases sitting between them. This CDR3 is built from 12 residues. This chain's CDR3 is CASSLGQYEQFF. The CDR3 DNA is TGTGCCAGCAGCTTAGGGCAGTATGAGCAGTTCTTC.

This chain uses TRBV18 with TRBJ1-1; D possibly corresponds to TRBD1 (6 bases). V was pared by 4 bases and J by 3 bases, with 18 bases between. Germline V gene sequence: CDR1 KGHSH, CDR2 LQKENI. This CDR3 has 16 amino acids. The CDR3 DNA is TGTGCCAGCTCACGTGCTCAGGGGATTTTGTACACTGAAGCTTTCTTT. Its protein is CASSRAQGILYTEAFF.